One and the same sample provided the 14 T cell receptor beta chains below, sequenced in a study of OX40 agonist ivuxolimab in advanced cancers. The protocol was immunoSEQ multiplex PCR, while the TCRdb copy is restricted to in-frame clones and leaves out a portion. Of approximately 92,000 clones detected, less than 95% appear once; the ten largest clones hold 0.18%. The material sequenced was CD4+ or CD8+ T cells sorted from blood, taken in a trial of the OX40 agonist ivuxolimab. The receptor source for this set is an adult with an advanced solid tumor such as melanoma, head and neck, liver or kidney cancer.

The chain links TRBV6-6 to TRBJ1-5, with D uncertain. The length of the CDR3 is 13 residues. Germline CDR1 MNHNY, CDR2 SVGAGI (reference sequence). Trimming shortened V by 2 bases and J by 4 bases, and 6 bases separated the two germline ends. The CDR3 sequence is CASSYGNNQPQHF. The CDR3 DNA reads as TGTGCCAGCAGTTACGGAAATAATCAGCCCCAGCATTTT.

The chain has TRBV5-1 and TRBJ2-1; D is unresolved. The CDR3 is 13 amino acids. Per germline, CDR1 SGHRS and CDR2 YFSETQ. Trimming removed 0 bases from V and 6 bases from J, with 7 bases in between. CDR3 nucleotides: TGCGCCAGCAGCTTGGGAGCAGTCAATGAGCAGTTCTTC. This translates into CASSLGAVNEQFF.

This clone was recorded only once. The V and J genes are TRBV7-9 and TRBJ2-5, with D hard to call. Germline CDR1 is SEHNR and CDR2 is FQNEAQ (reference sequence). The CDR3 has 15 amino acids. V lost 1 base and J 2 bases, leaving 11 bases between the germline ends. As DNA, the CDR3 is TGTGCCAGCAGCTTAGTCTTAGGTACTCAAGAGACCCAGTACTTC. Amino acid sequence: CASSLVLGTQETQYF.

J is TRBJ1-2 and V is TRBV7-3, with 9 bases identical to TRBD1. V trimming: 1 base; J trimming: 4 bases; junction bases outside the gene matches: 7. Looked up from germline, CDR1 is SGHTA and CDR2 is FQGTGA. The CDR3 runs to 16 residues. CDR3 residues: CASSLRGRDRVYGYTF. CDR3 sequence (DNA): TGTGCCAGCAGCTTAAGAGGGAGGGACAGGGTCTATGGCTACACCTTC.

With respect to this clone: Different DNA sequences within this sample yield the same CDR3. J is TRBJ2-3 and V is TRBV19, with unresolved D. The CDR3 is 12 amino acids. Per germline, CDR1 LNHDA and CDR2 SQIVND (reference sequence). The V end lost 5 bases, the J end lost 8 bases, and 11 bases lay between the germline ends. The CDR3 DNA follows: TGTGCCAGTAGTGATCTCCGGTCTACGCAGTATTTT. Translated, it gives CASSDLRSTQYF.

V and J are TRBV5-8 and TRBJ1-5, with 8 bases that match TRBD1. The CDR3 consists of 16 residues. Trimming at V came to 4 bases and at J to 11 bases, leaving 17 bases not matched to a gene. CDR1 and CDR2 (germline): SGHTS, YDEGEE. In DNA form, the CDR3 reads TGTGCCAGCAGCCAAGGTTCCGGGACAGGTACTGGGACCCAGCATTTT. Translated: CASSQGSGTGTGTQHF.

J is TRBJ1-1 and V is TRBV19, with 9 bases lining up with TRBD1. The CDR3 is 14 residues long. J lost 6 bases, V lost 5 bases, and 7 bases had no gene match. CDR1 and CDR2 from the germline V gene are LNHDA and SQIVND (reference sequence). CDR3 residues: CASSGGQGFPEAFF. CDR3 DNA: TGTGCCAGTAGTGGGGGACAGGGTTTCCCTGAAGCTTTCTTT.

The V call is TRBV7-9, the J call TRBJ2-5; 11 bases map to TRBD2. The CDR3 covers 16 residues. V was pared by 3 bases and J by 4 bases, with 7 bases of the junction left unmatched. Looked up from germline, CDR1 is SEHNR and CDR2 is FQNEAQ (reference sequence). This chain's CDR3 is CASSLTGLAVIETQYF. In DNA, the CDR3 is TGTGCCAGCAGCTTGACGGGACTAGCGGTCATAGAGACCCAGTACTTC.

This clone has just one count. This rearrangement joins TRBV7-2 to TRBJ2-3; the match to TRBD1 covers 10 bases. CDR1 and CDR2 (germline): SGHTA, FQGNSA. The trim removed 5 bases at V and 4 bases at J, leaving 9 bases unmatched. This CDR3 contains 16 residues. CDR3 in amino acids: CASSTSGTGVSDTQYF. DNA of the CDR3: TGTGCCAGCAGCACTAGTGGGACAGGGGTTTCAGATACGCAGTATTTT.

This chain links TRBV27 with TRBJ1-6; D is perhaps TRBD1 (5 bases). With 6 bases removed from V and 6 bases from J, the gap between germline ends came to 18 bases. Per germline, CDR1 MNHEY and CDR2 SMNVEV (reference sequence). The length of the CDR3 is 16 residues. CDR3: CASRVFGRVVNSPLHF. The CDR3 DNA reads as TGTGCCAGCAGGGTTTTCGGCAGGGTCGTTAATTCACCCCTCCACTTT.

This chain uses TRBV2 with TRBJ2-7; TRBD1 matches at 9 bases. Germline V gene data show CDR1 as SNHLY and CDR2 as FYNNEI. The CDR3 totals 15 residues. With 7 bases clipped from V and 5 bases from J, the junction kept 12 bases outside the gene matches. The CDR3 loop is CASMPLTGGRDEQYF. The CDR3 bases are TGTGCCAGCATGCCTTTGACAGGGGGTAGGGACGAGCAGTACTTC.

The genes are TRBV5-1 and TRBJ1-6, with a weak D call TRBD1 (6 bases). Germline assignment: CDR1 SGHRS and CDR2 YFSETQ. The ends were cut back, 4 bases at V and 5 bases at J, with 13 bases in the middle. The CDR3 has 15 residues. CDR3 loop: CASSPTGQNNSPLHF. The DNA of the CDR3 is TGCGCCAGCAGCCCGACGGGACAAAATAATTCACCCCTCCACTTT.

The CDR3 DNA follows: TGTGCCACCAGCAGAGATAGCCTTCCCTTCGCGGGGATTTCCTACGAGCAGTACTTC. Translated: CATSRDSLPFAGISYEQYF. The gene calls are TRBV15 and TRBJ2-7; the D gene is possibly TRBD2 (6 bases). The CDR3 extends over 19 amino acids. Germline loops: CDR1 LNHNV, CDR2 YYDKDF (reference sequence). Deletions cut 0 bases from V and 1 base from J, with 22 bases between.

The chain combines TRBV4-1 with TRBJ1-1; D gene ambiguous. In germline, CDR1 is MGHRA, CDR2 YSYEKL. Trimming pared 2 bases from V and 7 bases from J, leaving 11 bases between. The CDR3 length is 13 residues. The CDR3 region has the DNA TGCGCCAGCAGCCAACGAGGGAAAAATGAAGCTTTCTTT. This codes for CASSQRGKNEAFF.